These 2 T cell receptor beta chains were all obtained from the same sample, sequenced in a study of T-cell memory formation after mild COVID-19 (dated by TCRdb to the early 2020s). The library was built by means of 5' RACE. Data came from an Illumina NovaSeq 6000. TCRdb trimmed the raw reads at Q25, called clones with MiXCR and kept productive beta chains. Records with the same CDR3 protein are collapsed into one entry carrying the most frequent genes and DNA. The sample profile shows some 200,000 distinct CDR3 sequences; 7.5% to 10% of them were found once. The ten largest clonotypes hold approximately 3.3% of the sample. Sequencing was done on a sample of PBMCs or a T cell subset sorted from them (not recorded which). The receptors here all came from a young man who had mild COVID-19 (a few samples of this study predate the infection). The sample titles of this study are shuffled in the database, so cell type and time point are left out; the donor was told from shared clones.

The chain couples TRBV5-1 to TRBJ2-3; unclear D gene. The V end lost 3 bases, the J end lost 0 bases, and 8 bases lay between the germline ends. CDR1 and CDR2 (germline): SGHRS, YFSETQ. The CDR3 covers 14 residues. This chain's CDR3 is CASSWARSTDTQYF. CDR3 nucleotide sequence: TGCGCCAGCAGCTGGGCGCGGAGCACAGATACGCAGTATTTT.

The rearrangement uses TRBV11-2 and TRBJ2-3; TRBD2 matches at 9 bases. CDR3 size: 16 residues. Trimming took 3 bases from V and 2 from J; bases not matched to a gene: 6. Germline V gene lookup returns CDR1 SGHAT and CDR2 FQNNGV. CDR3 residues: CASSFGTSFNTDTQYF. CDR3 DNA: TGTGCCAGCAGCTTCGGGACTAGCTTTAACACAGATACGCAGTATTTT.